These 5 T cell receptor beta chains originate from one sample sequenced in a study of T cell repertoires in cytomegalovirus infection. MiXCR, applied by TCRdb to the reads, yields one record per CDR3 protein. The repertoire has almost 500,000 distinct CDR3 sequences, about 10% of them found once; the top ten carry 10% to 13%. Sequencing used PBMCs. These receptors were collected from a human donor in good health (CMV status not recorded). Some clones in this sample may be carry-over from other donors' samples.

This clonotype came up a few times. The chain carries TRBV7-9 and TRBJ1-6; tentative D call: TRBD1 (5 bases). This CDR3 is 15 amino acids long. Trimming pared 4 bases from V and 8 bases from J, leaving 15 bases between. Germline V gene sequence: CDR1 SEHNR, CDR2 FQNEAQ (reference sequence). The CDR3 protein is CASSSRDGNDSPLHF. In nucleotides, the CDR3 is TGTGCCAGCAGCTCTCGGGACGGGAATGATTCACCCCTCCACTTT. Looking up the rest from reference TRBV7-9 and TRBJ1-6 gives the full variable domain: DTGVSQNPRHKITKRGQNVTFRCDPISEHNRLYWYRQTLGQGPEFLTYFQNEAQLEKSRLLSDRFSAERPKGSFSTLEIQRTEQGDSAMYLCASSSRDGNDSPLHFGNGTRLTVT.

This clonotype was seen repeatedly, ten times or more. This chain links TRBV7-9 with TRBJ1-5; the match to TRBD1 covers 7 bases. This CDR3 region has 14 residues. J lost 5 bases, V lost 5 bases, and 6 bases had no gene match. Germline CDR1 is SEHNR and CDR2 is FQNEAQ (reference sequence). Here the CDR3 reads CASSPDRADQPQHF. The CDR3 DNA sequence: TGTGCCAGCAGCCCCGACAGGGCCGATCAGCCCCAGCATTTT.

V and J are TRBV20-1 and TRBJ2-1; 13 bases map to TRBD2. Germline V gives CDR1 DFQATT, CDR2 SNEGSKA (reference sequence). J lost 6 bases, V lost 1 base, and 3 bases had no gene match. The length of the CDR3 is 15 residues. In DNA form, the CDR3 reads TGCAGTGCTAGAGGGACTAGCGGGAGTACCAATGAGCAGTTCTTC. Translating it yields CSARGTSGSTNEQFF.

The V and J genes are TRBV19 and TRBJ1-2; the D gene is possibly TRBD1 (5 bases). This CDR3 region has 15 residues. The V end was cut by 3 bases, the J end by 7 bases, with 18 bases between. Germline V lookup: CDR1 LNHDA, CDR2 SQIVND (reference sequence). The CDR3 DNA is TGTGCCAGTAGTATTTCATTACAGGACTATACTGGCTACACCTTC. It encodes CASSISLQDYTGYTF.

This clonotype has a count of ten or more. DNA for the CDR3: TGTGCCAGCAGCTTTAACAGGGTCTCGTACGAGCAGTACTTC. Protein sequence: CASSFNRVSYEQYF. The chain recombines TRBV11-2 with TRBJ2-7; tentatively, D is TRBD1 (6 bases). The CDR3 contains 14 residues. The V end was cut by 3 bases, the J end by 4 bases, with 13 bases between. Per germline, CDR1 SGHAT and CDR2 FQNNGV.